These T cell receptor beta chains were read from a single sample in a study of control samples from healthy donors and cancer patients. Some clones are missing from TCRdb's copy, which holds only in-frame ones; the method was immunoSEQ multiplex PCR. The sample records about 160,000 clones, about 94% being singletons. Input material: PBMCs. The receptors come from a man in his sixties with colorectal cancer. The CDR3 runs from the conserved cysteine through the conserved F or W. The D gene is left open where the match is weak. Size is stated for part of the rows, as once, few or many counts, or as a class when the clone is expanded.

d_gene: TRBD1; j_gene: TRBJ2-5; abundance: .; len: 14; v_gene: TRBV6-5; CDR3aa: CASSLRGTGETQYF; CDR3nt: TGTGCCAGCAGTCTCCGAGGGACAGGGGAGACCCAGTACTTC
d_gene: TRBD1; j_gene: TRBJ2-5; abundance: .; len: 13; v_gene: TRBV10-3; CDR3aa: CATWRQGQETQYF; CDR3nt: TGTGCCACCTGGAGACAGGGACAAGAGACCCAGTACTTC
d_gene: .; j_gene: TRBJ1-2; abundance: once; len: 16; v_gene: TRBV30; CDR3aa: CAWSVLSGPGVSGYTF; CDR3nt: TGTGCCTGGAGTGTTTTATCAGGGCCTGGGGTATCGGGCTACACCTTC
d_gene: .; j_gene: TRBJ2-2; abundance: .; len: 16; v_gene: TRBV9; CDR3aa: CASSVAGSDNTGELFF; CDR3nt: TGTGCCAGCAGCGTAGCTGGCAGCGATAACACCGGGGAGCTGTTTTTT
d_gene: TRBD1; j_gene: TRBJ2-5; abundance: .; len: 15; v_gene: TRBV5-1; CDR3aa: CASSWTGAYQETQYF; CDR3nt: TGCGCCAGCAGCTGGACAGGGGCCTACCAAGAGACCCAGTACTTC
d_gene: .; j_gene: TRBJ2-7; abundance: .; len: 14; v_gene: TRBV13; CDR3aa: CASSLGKGSYEQYF; CDR3nt: TGTGCCAGCAGCTTAGGGAAGGGGTCCTACGAGCAGTACTTC
d_gene: .; j_gene: TRBJ2-7; abundance: .; len: 16; v_gene: TRBV7-2; CDR3aa: CASSFGRAESLYEQYF; CDR3nt: TGTGCCAGCAGCTTTGGTAGGGCCGAATCTCTCTACGAGCAGTACTTC
d_gene: .; j_gene: TRBJ2-1; abundance: .; len: 16; v_gene: TRBV4-3; CDR3aa: CASSQDYEFSAAEQFF; CDR3nt: TGCGCCAGCAGCCAAGATTACGAGTTTTCGGCGGCTGAGCAGTTCTTC
d_gene: .; j_gene: TRBJ2-7; abundance: .; len: 15; v_gene: TRBV6-5; CDR3aa: CASSLTWGSSYEQYF; CDR3nt: TGTGCCAGCAGTCTTACCTGGGGCAGCTCCTACGAGCAGTACTTC
d_gene: TRBD1; j_gene: TRBJ2-1; abundance: .; len: 15; v_gene: TRBV9; CDR3aa: CASSPGQGSYNEQFF; CDR3nt: TGTGCCAGCAGCCCGGGACAGGGGTCCTACAATGAGCAGTTCTTC
d_gene: TRBD1; j_gene: TRBJ1-1; abundance: .; len: 15; v_gene: TRBV18; CDR3aa: CASSPLTGVRTEAFF; CDR3nt: TGTGCCAGCTCACCATTAACAGGGGTAAGGACTGAAGCTTTCTTT
d_gene: .; j_gene: TRBJ2-7; abundance: .; len: 14; v_gene: TRBV19; CDR3aa: CASSIGRGEYEQYF; CDR3nt: TGTGCCAGTAGTATCGGTAGGGGTGAGTACGAGCAGTACTTC
d_gene: .; j_gene: TRBJ2-3; abundance: .; len: 14; v_gene: TRBV10-2; CDR3aa: CASGRGRSTDTQYF; CDR3nt: TGCGCCAGCGGAAGGGGTCGTAGCACAGATACGCAGTATTTT
d_gene: TRBD2; j_gene: TRBJ2-3; abundance: .; len: 11; v_gene: TRBV20-1; CDR3aa: CSAGGSDTQYF; CDR3nt: TGCAGTGCCGGGGGGTCAGATACGCAGTATTTT
d_gene: .; j_gene: TRBJ1-1; abundance: .; len: 14; v_gene: TRBV30; CDR3aa: CAWSYNQGVTEAFF; CDR3nt: TGTGCCTGGAGTTATAATCAGGGTGTCACTGAAGCTTTCTTT
d_gene: .; j_gene: TRBJ2-1; abundance: .; len: 14; v_gene: TRBV5-1; CDR3aa: CASSPLGGTNEQFF; CDR3nt: TGCGCCAGCAGCCCTCTGGGGGGAACAAATGAGCAGTTCTTC
d_gene: TRBD1; j_gene: TRBJ1-1; abundance: .; len: 15; v_gene: TRBV10-2; CDR3aa: CASRGKGGADTEAFF; CDR3nt: TGCGCCAGCAGGGGGAAAGGGGGCGCGGACACTGAAGCTTTCTTT
d_gene: .; j_gene: TRBJ2-5; abundance: once; len: 13; v_gene: TRBV30; CDR3aa: CASSTDGVETQYF; CDR3nt: TGTGCCTCAAGCACCGACGGGGTGGAGACCCAGTACTTC
d_gene: .; j_gene: TRBJ2-7; abundance: once; len: 13; v_gene: TRBV19; CDR3aa: CASSPARSYEQYF; CDR3nt: TGTGCCAGTAGTCCTGCCCGCTCCTACGAGCAGTACTTC
d_gene: TRBD1; j_gene: TRBJ1-1; abundance: .; len: 18; v_gene: TRBV28; CDR3aa: CASSLGTGVIGSNTEAFF; CDR3nt: TGTGCCAGCAGTCTGGGGACAGGGGTAATTGGGTCGAACACTGAAGCTTTCTTT
d_gene: .; j_gene: TRBJ1-3; abundance: .; len: 13; v_gene: TRBV12-3/TRBV12-4; CDR3aa: CASSPTGRNTIYF; CDR3nt: TGTGCCAGCAGTCCTACAGGGAGGAACACCATATATTTT
d_gene: .; j_gene: TRBJ1-6; abundance: .; len: 15; v_gene: TRBV6-4; CDR3aa: CASSLHNRDNSPLHF; CDR3nt: TGTGCCAGCAGCTTACATAACAGGGATAATTCACCCCTCCACTTT
d_gene: .; j_gene: TRBJ1-1; abundance: .; len: 12; v_gene: TRBV7-9; CDR3aa: CASSLDFTEAFF; CDR3nt: TGTGCCAGCAGCTTAGATTTTACTGAAGCTTTCTTT